One sample yielded the 20 T cell receptor beta chains listed below, sequenced in a study of T cell repertoires in cytomegalovirus infection. TCRdb independently ran MiXCR on the reads; one entry per CDR3 protein. The sample carries roughly 150,000 distinct CDR3 sequences, about a quarter recorded once. The sequenced sample was PBMCs. Source of these receptors: a human donor in good health (CMV status not recorded). Some clones in this sample may be carry-over from other donors' samples.

In this sample, this clonotype turned up a few times. This rearrangement joins TRBV7-9 to TRBJ2-7, with TRBD1 matching 11 bases. The CDR3 runs 14 residues. CDR1 is SEHNR and CDR2 is FQNEAQ in the germline V gene (reference sequence). V lost 7 bases and J lost 2; bases outside the gene matches: 4. The CDR3 bases are TGTGCCAGCATGCCGGACAGGGGGCCCTACGAGCAGTACTTC. Its protein is CASMPDRGPYEQYF.

The chain couples TRBV20-1 to TRBJ2-7, with a possible D match to TRBD2 (6 bases). Trimming took 0 bases from V and 6 from J, leaving 9 bases between them. Germline values: CDR1 DFQATT, CDR2 SNEGSKA (reference sequence). The CDR3 totals 12 residues. The CDR3 here is CSARDIAAEQYF. The CDR3 coding sequence is TGCAGTGCTAGAGATATAGCGGCCGAGCAGTACTTC.

Ten or more counts support this clonotype. The chain uses TRBV7-8 and TRBJ2-3, with a tentative D call TRBD2 (5 bases). The germline V and J ends were trimmed by 6 bases and 0 bases, with 16 bases remaining between them. The CDR3 has 16 residues. Per the germline V gene, CDR1 is SGHVS and CDR2 is FQNEAQ. CDR3 in amino acids: CASRLRRRTSTDTQYF. DNA of the CDR3: TGTGCCAGCAGGCTTAGGAGGCGGACTAGCACAGATACGCAGTATTTT.

In this sample, this clonotype turned up a few times. DNA for the CDR3: TGTGCCAGTAGTATCTGGACAGGGATTACAGACAATGAGCAGTTCTTC. The encoded protein is CASSIWTGITDNEQFF. The chain links TRBV19 to TRBJ2-1; 8 bases are shared with TRBD1. From germline, CDR1 is LNHDA and CDR2 SQIVND (reference sequence). V lost 3 bases to trimming and J lost 5 bases; unmatched junction nucleotides: 9. The CDR3 contains 16 residues.

V and J are TRBV2 and TRBJ2-2; 10 bases match TRBD2. Germline V gene sequence: CDR1 SNHLY, CDR2 FYNNEI. The CDR3 is 15 residues long. V gave up 8 bases and J gave up 0 bases; unmatched junction bases: 3. The CDR3 sequence is CASSTSGANTGELFF. In DNA form, the CDR3 reads TGTGCCAGCTCAACTAGCGGGGCGAACACCGGGGAGCTGTTTTTT.

The chain has TRBV5-6 and TRBJ2-7; TRBD1 matches at 8 bases. The V gene end was trimmed by 5 bases and the J gene end by 4 bases; junction bases not matched to a gene: 5. The CDR3 has 13 residues. Germline CDR1 and CDR2: SGHDT and YYEEEE. The CDR3 sequence: CASSFRDRYEQYF. CDR3 DNA: TGTGCCAGCAGTTTCCGGGACAGGTACGAGCAGTACTTC.

The chain recombines TRBV24-1 with TRBJ2-3; D may be TRBD2 (6 bases). CDR3 size: 16 residues. The germline CDR1 and CDR2 sequences are KGHDR and SFDVKD. The V gene lost 6 bases and the J gene lost 1 base, with 16 bases spanning the gap. DNA of the CDR3: TGTGCCACCAGTTCGGGACTCCTGGGCGGCACAGATACGCAGTATTTT. Its protein is CATSSGLLGGTDTQYF.

This clonotype has a count of ten or more. This chain links TRBV7-9 with TRBJ2-4, with 9 bases fitting TRBD2. This CDR3 region has 17 residues. Trimming took 4 bases from V and 0 from J; bases not matched to a gene: 7. Germline assignment: CDR1 SEHNR and CDR2 FQNEAQ (reference sequence). The CDR3 nucleotides are TGTGCCAGCAGCTATCGTAGCGGGAGCGGAGCCAAAAACATTCAGTACTTC. This codes for CASSYRSGSGAKNIQYF.

The CDR3 nucleotides read TGTGCCAGTAGTACGAGGACAGGGAGTCAGCCCCAGCATTTT. Translated, it gives CASSTRTGSQPQHF. The chain joins TRBV19 to TRBJ1-5; 8 bases are a match to TRBD1. V was pared by 4 bases and J by 6 bases, with 5 bases of the junction left unmatched. Germline CDR1 reads LNHDA; CDR2 reads SQIVND (reference sequence). This CDR3 is built from 14 residues.

This CDR3 reads CASSRQGAPTEAFF. The CDR3 DNA reads TGTGCCAGCTCACGACAGGGGGCTCCCACTGAAGCTTTCTTT. This chain uses TRBV18 with TRBJ1-1; 10 bases fit TRBD1. The ends lost 4 bases at V and 4 bases at J; junction bases unmatched: 3. Germline V gene lookup returns CDR1 KGHSH and CDR2 LQKENI. CDR3 size: 14 residues.

This clonotype appeared a few times. The CDR3 DNA sequence: TGTGCCAGCAGCTTAGCGACAGGGGTCAGGGTTGGAGAGACCCAGTACTTC. It codes for CASSLATGVRVGETQYF. The rearrangement uses TRBV7-2 and TRBJ2-5; 8 bases are a match to TRBD1. The CDR3 sequence is 17 residues long. After removal of 0 bases from V and 4 bases from J, the junction contained 10 bases not matched to a gene. Looked up from germline, CDR1 is SGHTA and CDR2 is FQGNSA.

This clonotype has just one count. The chain carries TRBV20-1 and TRBJ2-1, with 12 nucleotides matching TRBD2. The germline CDR1 and CDR2 sequences are DFQATT and SNEGSKA (reference sequence). CDR3 size: 14 residues. The CDR3 DNA sequence: TGCAGCATCCCTAGCGGGGGGGCTCGAAATGAGCAGTTCTTC. Protein: CSIPSGGARNEQFF.

This clonotype was seen at least ten times. The chain couples TRBV6-6 to TRBJ1-2, with TRBD1 matching over 10 bases. The CDR3 extends over 15 amino acids. Germline V gene data show CDR1 as MNHNY and CDR2 as SVGAGI (reference sequence). V gave up 2 bases and J gave up 5 bases; unmatched junction bases: 5. The CDR3 is CASSYDDRGLYGYTF. CDR3 DNA sequence: TGTGCCAGCAGTTACGACGACAGGGGGCTGTATGGCTACACCTTC.

This sequence joins TRBV20-1 and TRBJ2-3; D unclear. The CDR3 is 15 amino acids. Germline lookup yields CDR1 DFQATT and CDR2 SNEGSKA (reference sequence). V lost 3 bases, J lost 1 base, and 14 bases lay in between. The CDR3 DNA follows: TGCAGTGCTAGTCCCCTCTCTGGCCGCACAGATACGCAGTATTTT. Translated, it gives CSASPLSGRTDTQYF.

The chain is built from TRBV28 and TRBJ1-5; 7 bases match TRBD1. The CDR3 extends over 14 amino acids. V shed 8 bases and J 2 bases; nucleotides not matched to a gene: 6. Germline V gene lookup returns CDR1 MDHEN and CDR2 SYDVKM. The CDR3 sequence is CASDVGTGNQPQHF. DNA of the CDR3: TGTGCCAGCGACGTAGGGACAGGCAATCAGCCCCAGCATTTT.

V and J are TRBV29-1 and TRBJ2-7; D possibly corresponds to TRBD2 (5 bases). The germline gives CDR1 SQVTM, CDR2 ANQGSEA. V lost 4 bases, J lost 5 bases, and 6 bases lay in between. CDR3 length equals 10 residues. The CDR3 DNA follows: TGCAGCGTTGGAGGGAACGAGCAGTACTTC. This sequence encodes CSVGGNEQYF.

The chain couples TRBV9 to TRBJ1-2; TRBD1 is a possible D gene (5 bases). The germline CDR1 and CDR2 sequences are SGDLS and YYNGEE. The CDR3 contains 12 residues. Trimming took off 0 bases at V and 6 bases at J, with 6 bases between the two ends. CDR3 nucleotide sequence: TGTGCCAGCAGCGTAGGAGGGGATGGCTACACCTTC. It encodes CASSVGGDGYTF.

This chain links TRBV19 with TRBJ1-5; D might be TRBD1 (6 bases). Between the trimmed V and J ends, which lost 3 bases and 5 bases, there was a span of 14 bases. CDR1 and CDR2 from the germline V gene are LNHDA and SQIVND (reference sequence). This CDR3 is built from 15 residues. The CDR3, as DNA: TGTGCCAGTAGTATGGCGGGGGCTAGAGATCAGCCCCAGCATTTT. Residues: CASSMAGARDQPQHF.

This clonotype was detected a few times. The genes are TRBV24-1 and TRBJ1-1; perhaps TRBD1 as D (5 bases). The V end lost 3 bases, the J end lost 10 bases, and 17 bases lay between the germline ends. The germline V gene encodes CDR1 KGHDR and CDR2 SFDVKD. The CDR3 extends over 14 amino acids. Written as DNA, the CDR3 is TGTGCCACCAGTGATCGGAGGGGCTCAGGGAGAGCTTTCTTT. Translated: CATSDRRGSGRAFF.

This clonotype was found a few times. The CDR3 sequence: CASTLSGEYQETQYF. The CDR3 DNA sequence: TGTGCCAGCACTCTTAGCGGGGAGTACCAAGAGACCCAGTACTTC. V and J are TRBV7-4 and TRBJ2-5; TRBD2 aligns across 8 bases. Germline CDR1 reads SGHVT; CDR2 reads SQSDAQ. V lost 7 bases and J lost 0; bases outside the gene matches: 7. The CDR3 extends over 15 amino acids.